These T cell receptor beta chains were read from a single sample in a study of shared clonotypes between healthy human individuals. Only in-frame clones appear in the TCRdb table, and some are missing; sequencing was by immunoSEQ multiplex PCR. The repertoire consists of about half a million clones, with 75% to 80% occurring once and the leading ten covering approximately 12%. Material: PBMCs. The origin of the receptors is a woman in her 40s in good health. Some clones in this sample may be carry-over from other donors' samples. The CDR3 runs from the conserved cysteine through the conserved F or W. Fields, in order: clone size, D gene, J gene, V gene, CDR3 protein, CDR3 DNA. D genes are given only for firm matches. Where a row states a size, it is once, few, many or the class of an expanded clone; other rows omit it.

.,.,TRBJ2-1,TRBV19,CASSATFSYNEQFF,TGTGCCAGTAGTGCCACCTTCTCCTACAATGAGCAGTTCTTC
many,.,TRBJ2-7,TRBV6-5,CASSYQRMQYF,TGTGCCAGCAGTTACCAGCGGATGCAGTACTTC
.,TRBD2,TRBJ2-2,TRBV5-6,CASPHLSGTSDDGELFF,TGTGCCAGCCCCCACCTTTCCGGGACTAGCGATGACGGGGAGCTGTTTTTT
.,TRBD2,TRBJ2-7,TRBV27,CASRRMGLAVDYEQYF,TGTGCCAGCAGACGCATGGGGCTAGCGGTTGATTACGAGCAGTACTTC
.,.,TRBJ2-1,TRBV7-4,CASRRNRESSYNEQFF,TGTGCCAGCAGACGAAACAGGGAGAGCTCCTACAATGAGCAGTTCTTC
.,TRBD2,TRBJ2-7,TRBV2,CASSDTGGFYEQYF,TGTGCCAGCAGTGATACGGGAGGATTCTACGAGCAGTACTTC
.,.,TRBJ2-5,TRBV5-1,CASRGMGPPKAQYF,TGCGCCAGCAGGGGGATGGGCCCGCCAAAGGCCCAGTACTTC
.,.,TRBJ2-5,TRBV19,CASSIDRQTLHQETQYF,TGTGCCAGTAGTATAGATCGCCAGACCTTACACCAAGAGACCCAGTACTTC
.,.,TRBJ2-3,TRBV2,CASSLSSGPSTDTQYF,TGTGCCAGCAGCTTGAGTAGCGGACCTAGCACAGATACGCAGTATTTT
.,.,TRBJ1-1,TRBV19,CASSLEGDTEAFF,TGTGCCAGTTCTCTGGAGGGAGACACTGAAGCTTTCTTT
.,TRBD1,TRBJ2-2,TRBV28,CASTRTGAYTGELFF,TGTGCCAGCACCCGGACAGGAGCCTATACCGGGGAGCTGTTTTTT
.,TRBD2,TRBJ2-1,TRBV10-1,CASSDPGLGENEQFF,TGCGCCAGCAGTGATCCGGGACTAGGGGAAAATGAGCAGTTCTTC
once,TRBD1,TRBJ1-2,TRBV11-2,CASSLGTGFNRYTF,TGTGCCAGCAGCCTCGGGACAGGGTTTAACCGCTACACCTTC
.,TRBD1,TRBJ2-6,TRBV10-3,CAITPGQGVTGANVLTF,TGTGCCATTACCCCGGGACAGGGGGTTACTGGGGCCAACGTCCTGACTTTC
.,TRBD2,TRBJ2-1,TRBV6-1,CASRGLAGEGEQFF,TGTGCCTCCCGGGGACTAGCGGGAGAAGGTGAGCAGTTCTTC
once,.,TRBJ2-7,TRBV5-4,CASALGVVSSYEQYF,TGTGCCAGCGCCCTCGGGGTGGTAAGCTCCTACGAGCAGTACTTC
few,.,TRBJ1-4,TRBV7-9,CASSETAFNEKLFF,TGTGCCAGCAGCGAAACAGCGTTTAATGAAAAACTGTTTTTT
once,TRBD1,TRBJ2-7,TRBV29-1,CSVQSTGVGEQYF,TGCAGCGTTCAATCTACAGGGGTGGGAGAGCAGTACTTC
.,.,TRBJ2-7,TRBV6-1,CASSEGRGSTYEQYF,TGTGCCAGCAGTGAAGGGAGGGGGAGCACCTACGAGCAGTACTTC
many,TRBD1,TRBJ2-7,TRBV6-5,CASSRGGLTYEQYF,TGTGCCAGCAGTCGAGGGGGCCTCACCTACGAGCAGTACTTC
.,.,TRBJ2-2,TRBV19,CASSVGGGYTGELFF,TGTGCCAGTAGTGTTGGCGGAGGATACACCGGGGAGCTGTTTTTT
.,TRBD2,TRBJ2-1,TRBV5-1,CASSLAGTSVGNEQFF,TGCGCCAGCAGCTTGGCCGGGACTAGCGTCGGCAATGAGCAGTTCTTC
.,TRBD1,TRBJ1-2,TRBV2,CASRRTGSSYTF,TGTGCCAGCAGGAGGACAGGGAGTAGCTACACCTTC
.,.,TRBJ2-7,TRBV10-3,CAIRALGTLNYEQYF,TGTGCCATCAGAGCTCTAGGGACTCTAAACTACGAGCAGTACTTC
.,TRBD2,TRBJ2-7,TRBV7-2,CASSLVVPTSGSVEQYF,TGTGCCAGCAGCTTAGTGGTGCCGACTAGCGGGAGCGTCGAGCAGTACTTC
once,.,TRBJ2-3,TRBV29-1,CSVLSSPTDTQYF,TGCAGCGTCCTCAGCTCCCCCACAGATACGCAGTATTTT
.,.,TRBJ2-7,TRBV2,CASLYGTYEQYF,TGTGCATCCTTATACGGAACCTACGAGCAGTACTTC
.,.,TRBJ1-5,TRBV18,CASSQGNSNQPQHF,TGTGCCAGCTCACAGGGCAATAGCAATCAGCCCCAGCATTTT
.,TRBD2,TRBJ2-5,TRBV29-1,CSVASTSGSETQYF,TGCAGCGTTGCTTCCACTAGCGGGAGTGAGACCCAGTACTTC
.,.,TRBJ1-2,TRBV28,CASSLQGRGGYTF,TGTGCCAGCAGTTTACAGGGGCGAGGTGGCTACACCTTC
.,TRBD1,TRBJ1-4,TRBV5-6,CASSLRGTGYEKLFF,TGTGCCAGCAGCCTCCGGGGGACAGGGTACGAAAAACTGTTTTTT
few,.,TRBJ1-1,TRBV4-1,CASSRPGALNTEAFF,TGCGCCAGCAGCCGGCCAGGGGCCCTGAACACTGAAGCTTTCTTT
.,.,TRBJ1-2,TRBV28,CASSFALGTFYGYTF,TGTGCCAGCAGTTTCGCCCTGGGCACCTTCTATGGCTACACCTTC
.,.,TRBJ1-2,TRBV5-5,CASSSTPLENYGYTF,TGTGCCAGCAGCTCAACACCCCTCGAAAACTATGGCTACACCTTC
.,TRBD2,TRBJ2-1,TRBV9,CASSVSGTPHEQFF,TGTGCCAGCAGCGTAAGCGGGACTCCTCATGAGCAGTTCTTC
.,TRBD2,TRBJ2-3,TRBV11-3,CASSSGTSGGLDTQYF,TGTGCCAGCAGCTCGGGGACTAGCGGGGGGTTGGATACGCAGTATTTT
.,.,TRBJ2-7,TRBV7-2,CASSLEGTYEQYF,TGTGCCAGCAGCTTAGAGGGAACCTACGAGCAGTACTTC
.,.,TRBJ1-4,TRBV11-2,CASSLGLGTQNEKLFF,TGTGCCAGCAGCTTAGGGTTAGGGACACAGAATGAAAAACTGTTTTTT
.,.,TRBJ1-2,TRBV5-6,CASSLGAAYGYTF,TGTGCCAGCAGCTTGGGGGCGGCCTATGGCTACACCTTC
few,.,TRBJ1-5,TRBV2,CASSVGGQPQHF,TGTGCCAGCAGTGTTGGAGGCCAGCCCCAGCATTTT
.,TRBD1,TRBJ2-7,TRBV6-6,CASSYSDRDTYEQYF,TGTGCCAGCAGTTACTCGGACAGGGACACCTACGAGCAGTACTTC
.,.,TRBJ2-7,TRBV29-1,CSVDTASSNEQYF,TGCAGCGTTGATACGGCTAGCTCGAATGAGCAGTACTTC